The rows below give T cell receptor beta chains drawn from one sample of a study of T cell responses to AZD1222 COVID-19 vaccine. TCRdb keeps only in-frame clones here, not all; method: immunoSEQ multiplex PCR. The top ten hold approximately 1.3% of the sample, which has roughly 100,000 clones, approximately 90% seen once. The sequencing used peripheral blood, collected on day 0 of AZD1222 vaccination. These TCRs come from an adult in good health. Both conserved end residues are part of each CDR3. D genes are given only for firm matches.

v_gene,len,d_gene,CDR3aa
TRBV10-3,14,.,CAISTTLTNNEQFF
TRBV28,15,TRBD1,CASSFWTGHSYEQYF
TRBV11-3,15,.,CASSTRRGDTGELFF
TRBV19,15,.,CASSIRQGLMETQYF
TRBV2,13,.,CASSLDRNYGYTF
TRBV3-1/TRBV3-2,15,.,CASSQGETLYQPQHF
TRBV9,14,.,CASSVGVSSYEQYF
TRBV28,18,TRBD1,CASSSGTGAFVSNQPQHF
TRBV28,13,.,CASSPPTHTEAFF
TRBV10-1,12,.,CASNCALVVEYF
TRBV5-1,13,.,CASRHRGPAPQHF
TRBV19,14,.,CASSISDSDEKLFF
TRBV29-1,13,.,CSVGTQRNQPQHF
TRBV9,15,.,CASSPEGGGYNEQFF
TRBV7-9,13,.,CASRDRADTEAFF
TRBV10-2,14,.,CASSLGFGNQPQHF
TRBV7-9,12,.,CASSLASNEQFF
TRBV5-4,15,TRBD1,CASSPTTGERSEQYF
TRBV11-2,12,.,CASSQGPGELFF
TRBV4-1,12,.,CASSQTGYEQYF
TRBV7-3,18,TRBD1,CASSSDPLTRDRVYEQYF
TRBV2,16,.,CASSEMLRVGNQPQHF
TRBV10-3,13,.,CAVSARMNTEAFF
TRBV4-1,15,.,CASSQGGGENQPQHF
TRBV4-1,14,.,CASSQGANSYEQYF
TRBV10-3,14,.,CAISVSGAGEKLFF
TRBV7-9,13,.,CASSLVGGYEQYF
TRBV5-1,15,TRBD1,CASSLSQGAGNTIYF
TRBV29-1,12,.,CSVAGVNTEAFF
TRBV7-9,15,TRBD1,CASSLRGTDNQPQHF
TRBV29-1,16,.,CSVVWAGGPRNQPQHF
TRBV10-3,13,.,CAISESANQPQHF
TRBV5-5,13,TRBD1,CASSYPDRGTYTF
TRBV7-2,16,TRBD2,CASSLLAGGGTDTQYF
TRBV7-2,15,.,CASSPGRRVNTEAFF
TRBV21-1,16,.,CASSKGCPVGGCEQYF
TRBV12-3/TRBV12-4,12,.,CASSFGGFELFF
TRBV27,11,.,CASSLGAEQFF
TRBV9,14,.,CASSRGNGANVLTF
TRBV3-1/TRBV3-2,14,.,CASSLGDWYNEQFF
TRBV14,17,.,CASSPSSVRQYQETQYF
TRBV28,14,.,CASSLGQGDYGYTF
TRBV7-8,15,TRBD2,CASSPEGLAGDEQFF
TRBV2,14,TRBD1,CASSRDRGNSPLHF
TRBV28,14,.,CAVLNRASNEKLFF
TRBV5-1,16,.,CASSPLGQHIYNEQFF
TRBV18,16,TRBD1,CASSPTMGQGLGGYTF
TRBV11-2,17,TRBD2,CASSLDPLAGTYNEQFF
TRBV15,15,.,CATSRDKNYGNTIYF
TRBV7-6,13,.,CASSDGPNYGYTF